This T cell receptor beta chain was observed in a study of blood T cell repertoires in COVID-19. The overall study: Both acute and convalescent COVID-19 samples were obtained from the United States, Italy and Spain. Sample material is recorded as cDNA or gDNA derived from T cells, B-cell-depleted T cells, or PBMCs.

The CDR3 runs 13 residues. J was trimmed by 4 bases and V by 6 bases; bases with no gene match: 5. Germline V gene data show CDR1 as KGHSH and CDR2 as LQKENI. Authors' analysis steps: Nucleated cell number was recorded as an estimate derived from reference gene primer amplification. Libraries were prepared by immunoSEQ multiplex PCR; TCRdb keeps only in-frame clonotypes and omits some of them. Clone size and V and J calls were adopted from that table, with D and trimming inferred from the DNA. The sample carries tens of thousands of clones, around 87% recorded once. J is TRBJ1-2 and V is TRBV18, with 7 bases matching TRBD1. Material: peripheral blood. The TCR was taken from a male donor with acute or convalescent COVID-19. The CDR3 nucleotides are TGTGCCAGCTCCCTAGGGACAGCCTATGGCTACACCTTC. Encoded protein: CASSLGTAYGYTF.